This T cell receptor (beta chain) was recovered during a study of cytomegalovirus exposure and HLA in healthy donors. 60 Vbeta and 13 Jbeta primers were used in PCR. Here immunoSEQ multiplex PCR was the method, and the copy in TCRdb shows in-frame clones only, minus some. In the table there are more than 60,000 clones, around 83% of which are singletons. Trimming took 4 bases from V and 1 from J; bases not matched to a gene: 3. Germline-derived CDR1 and CDR2 are SGHRS and YFSETQ. This CDR3 comprises 14 residues. The sequencing sample was made of PBMCs. The TCR was taken from a man in his 70s in good health and CMV-seropositive. The J gene is TRBJ2-3, the V gene TRBV5-1; 7 bases fit TRBD2. Written as DNA, the CDR3 is TGCGCCAGCAGCCCAACTAGCGGCACAGATACGCAGTATTTT. Residues: CASSPTSGTDTQYF.